The source of this TCR beta chain is a study of glioma-infiltrating T cells after dendritic cell vaccination. Background on the study: Patients had newly diagnosed or recurrent glioblastoma and received dendritic cell vaccines. Treatment, given 2003 to 2012, was autologous tumor lysate-pulsed dendritic cell vaccination. The study's findings and limits: Only a small number of patients had complete blood and tumor samples.

This clone was picked up one time. What it recognizes is unknown. Fresh-frozen tumor tissue and more than two years of survival data were available for all. Trimming cost V 5 bases and J 4 bases, with 14 bases left between them. Germline V gene sequence: CDR1 LNHDA, CDR2 SQIVND (reference sequence). This CDR3 has 14 amino acids. The table came from immunoSEQ multiplex PCR; TCRdb's copy has only in-frame clones and leaves some out. This sample carries approximately 100,000 clones, 79% of them seen once, and the ten largest clones take almost 6%. This chain links TRBV19 with TRBJ1-1; tentative D call: TRBD1 (6 bases). The specimen comprised blood, sampled before dendritic cell vaccination. This receptor was obtained from a human donor with glioblastoma. The CDR3 DNA sequence: TGTGCCAGTAGTGCCGGGGGGGGGCTCACTGAAGCTTTCTTT. Residues: CASSAGGGLTEAFF.